This TCR beta chain was sequenced for a study of T cell changes during pregnancy in multiple sclerosis (dated by TCRdb to the late 2010s). For the study in its entirety: Changes in the T cell repertoire over the course of pregnancy were examined in this study in women with multiple sclerosis.

Comments on this clone: Its antigen is currently not known. Base qualities are not recorded, but no much larger clone differs from it by a single base.

Taken from the germline V gene, the CDR1 and CDR2 loops are SGHTA and FQGNSA. Its CDR3 holds 13 amino acids, cysteine through phenylalanine. The sequence is cut down to CDR3 DNA, 39 bases in frame from base 1. Clipping removes 8 bases from V and 4 bases from J, with 7 as the unmatched junction base count. The library was prepared using the immunoSEQ multiplex PCR assay. As stored in TCRdb, this immuneACCESS dataset retains in-frame rearrangements with V and J assigned. A fraction of the clones does not appear; measured against another copy, unresolved V genes explain less than half of the discrepancy, and the remainder lacks a known reason. The sample data list 50,000 or so clones, and 75% to 95% of these were observed just once. The ten most abundant clones make up roughly 1.2% of the sample.

The receptor was isolated from a female donor in good health, enrolled as a control in a pregnancy study. The chain couples TRBV7-2 to TRBJ1-1; 7 of the junction bases match TRBD1. This material consisted of peripheral blood, taken after pregnancy. The DNA sequence is TGTGCCAGCGATCACAGGGGAAGCACTGAAGCTTTCTTT. Its protein is CASDHRGSTEAFF.